These T cell receptor beta chains were read from a single sample in a study of blood T cell repertoires in COVID-19. This table comes from immunoSEQ multiplex PCR, and its TCRdb copy is limited to in-frame clones, with some not included. The data contain about 230,000 clones, 86% of them singletons. Sample: peripheral blood. These receptors originate from a man aged 45-65 years with COVID-19, enrolled during active disease. CDR3s leave out the opening cysteine and the closing phenylalanine or tryptophan. The order of the fields is V gene, clone size, J gene, CDR3 protein. The size of a clone is reported for some rows only, either as once, few or many, or as a class for expanded clones.

v_call: TRBV5-6; clone_size: -; j_call: TRBJ2-2; cdr3_aa: ASSLGDRGTGELF
v_call: TRBV7-5; clone_size: -; j_call: TRBJ1-6; cdr3_aa: VRSLVARSPLH
v_call: TRBV7-6; clone_size: few; j_call: TRBJ1-6; cdr3_aa: ASSPRQLSYNSPLH
v_call: TRBV5-5; clone_size: -; j_call: TRBJ1-4; cdr3_aa: ASSLYVRYNEKLF
v_call: TRBV5-5; clone_size: -; j_call: TRBJ2-7; cdr3_aa: ASSSRDRGSYEQY
v_call: TRBV7-2; clone_size: -; j_call: TRBJ1-1; cdr3_aa: ASGGQYTEAF
v_call: TRBV3-1/TRBV3-2; clone_size: -; j_call: TRBJ1-6; cdr3_aa: ASSQEGGRVSPLH
v_call: TRBV7-3; clone_size: -; j_call: TRBJ1-2; cdr3_aa: ASSSADRGGYT
v_call: TRBV7-3; clone_size: -; j_call: TRBJ1-2; cdr3_aa: ASSPGGGKGGYT
v_call: TRBV5-1; clone_size: -; j_call: TRBJ1-2; cdr3_aa: ASSLAGDRYGYT
v_call: TRBV30; clone_size: -; j_call: TRBJ1-5; cdr3_aa: ASGVSNQPQH
v_call: TRBV7-9; clone_size: once; j_call: TRBJ2-7; cdr3_aa: ASEPSGFIYEQY
v_call: TRBV6-5; clone_size: -; j_call: TRBJ1-5; cdr3_aa: ASSYWTGDQPQH
v_call: TRBV6-1; clone_size: -; j_call: TRBJ2-7; cdr3_aa: ASSESIFNSGGKYEQY
v_call: TRBV11-1; clone_size: -; j_call: TRBJ1-5; cdr3_aa: ASSLAQGAGNQPQH
v_call: TRBV7-3; clone_size: -; j_call: TRBJ2-3; cdr3_aa: ASSSTFAPGGTDTQY
v_call: TRBV2; clone_size: once; j_call: TRBJ2-3; cdr3_aa: ASSDTASTDTQY
v_call: TRBV2; clone_size: once; j_call: TRBJ1-3; cdr3_aa: ASSGRGQGPLNSGNTIY
v_call: TRBV6-5; clone_size: -; j_call: TRBJ1-2; cdr3_aa: ASSYSGGFT
v_call: TRBV29-1; clone_size: -; j_call: TRBJ2-7; cdr3_aa: SVVWQLDYEQY
v_call: TRBV30; clone_size: -; j_call: TRBJ1-6; cdr3_aa: AWSVPGQSNSPLH
v_call: TRBV5-4; clone_size: -; j_call: TRBJ2-1; cdr3_aa: ASSGRSGRSNEQF
v_call: TRBV5-5; clone_size: -; j_call: TRBJ1-2; cdr3_aa: ASSRLQTANYGYT
v_call: TRBV3-1/TRBV3-2; clone_size: -; j_call: TRBJ1-5; cdr3_aa: ASSQGQGWNQPQH
v_call: TRBV10-1; clone_size: once; j_call: TRBJ2-2; cdr3_aa: ASSFSGNTGELF
v_call: TRBV7-8; clone_size: once; j_call: TRBJ2-3; cdr3_aa: ASSLYLGQTLTGTQY
v_call: TRBV7-2; clone_size: -; j_call: TRBJ2-1; cdr3_aa: ASSARPLAGDHNEQF
v_call: TRBV15; clone_size: -; j_call: TRBJ2-7; cdr3_aa: ATSRTGGGYEQY
v_call: TRBV14; clone_size: -; j_call: TRBJ2-7; cdr3_aa: ASSIRGGISYEQY
v_call: TRBV10-3; clone_size: -; j_call: TRBJ2-7; cdr3_aa: AISSAGTGGSYEQY
v_call: TRBV20-1; clone_size: once; j_call: TRBJ2-7; cdr3_aa: SAGRDYEQY
v_call: TRBV4-3; clone_size: -; j_call: TRBJ1-1; cdr3_aa: ASSHGQGAVEAF
v_call: TRBV20-1; clone_size: -; j_call: TRBJ1-2; cdr3_aa: SAELYGYT
v_call: TRBV18; clone_size: -; j_call: TRBJ2-7; cdr3_aa: ASSPPPGLQRTYEQY
v_call: TRBV6-4; clone_size: -; j_call: TRBJ2-3; cdr3_aa: ASSPSGGSDTQY